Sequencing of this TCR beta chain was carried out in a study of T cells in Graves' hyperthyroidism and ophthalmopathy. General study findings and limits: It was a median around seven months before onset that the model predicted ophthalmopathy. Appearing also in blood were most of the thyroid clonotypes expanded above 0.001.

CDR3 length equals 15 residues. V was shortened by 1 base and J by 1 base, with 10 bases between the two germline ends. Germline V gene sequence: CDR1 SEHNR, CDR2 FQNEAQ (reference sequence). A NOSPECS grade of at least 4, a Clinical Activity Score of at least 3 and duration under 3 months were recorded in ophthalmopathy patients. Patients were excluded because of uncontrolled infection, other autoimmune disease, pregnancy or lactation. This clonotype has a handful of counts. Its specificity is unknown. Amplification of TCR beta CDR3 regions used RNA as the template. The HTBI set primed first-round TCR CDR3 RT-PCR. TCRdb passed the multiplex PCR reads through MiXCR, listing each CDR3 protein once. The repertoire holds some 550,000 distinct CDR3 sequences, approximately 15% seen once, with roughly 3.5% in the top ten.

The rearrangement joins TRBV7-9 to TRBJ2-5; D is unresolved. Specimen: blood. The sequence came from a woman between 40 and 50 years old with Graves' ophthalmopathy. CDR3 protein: CASSLVSGPQETQYF. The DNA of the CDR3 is TGTGCCAGCAGCTTAGTGTCGGGCCCCCAAGAGACCCAGTACTTC.